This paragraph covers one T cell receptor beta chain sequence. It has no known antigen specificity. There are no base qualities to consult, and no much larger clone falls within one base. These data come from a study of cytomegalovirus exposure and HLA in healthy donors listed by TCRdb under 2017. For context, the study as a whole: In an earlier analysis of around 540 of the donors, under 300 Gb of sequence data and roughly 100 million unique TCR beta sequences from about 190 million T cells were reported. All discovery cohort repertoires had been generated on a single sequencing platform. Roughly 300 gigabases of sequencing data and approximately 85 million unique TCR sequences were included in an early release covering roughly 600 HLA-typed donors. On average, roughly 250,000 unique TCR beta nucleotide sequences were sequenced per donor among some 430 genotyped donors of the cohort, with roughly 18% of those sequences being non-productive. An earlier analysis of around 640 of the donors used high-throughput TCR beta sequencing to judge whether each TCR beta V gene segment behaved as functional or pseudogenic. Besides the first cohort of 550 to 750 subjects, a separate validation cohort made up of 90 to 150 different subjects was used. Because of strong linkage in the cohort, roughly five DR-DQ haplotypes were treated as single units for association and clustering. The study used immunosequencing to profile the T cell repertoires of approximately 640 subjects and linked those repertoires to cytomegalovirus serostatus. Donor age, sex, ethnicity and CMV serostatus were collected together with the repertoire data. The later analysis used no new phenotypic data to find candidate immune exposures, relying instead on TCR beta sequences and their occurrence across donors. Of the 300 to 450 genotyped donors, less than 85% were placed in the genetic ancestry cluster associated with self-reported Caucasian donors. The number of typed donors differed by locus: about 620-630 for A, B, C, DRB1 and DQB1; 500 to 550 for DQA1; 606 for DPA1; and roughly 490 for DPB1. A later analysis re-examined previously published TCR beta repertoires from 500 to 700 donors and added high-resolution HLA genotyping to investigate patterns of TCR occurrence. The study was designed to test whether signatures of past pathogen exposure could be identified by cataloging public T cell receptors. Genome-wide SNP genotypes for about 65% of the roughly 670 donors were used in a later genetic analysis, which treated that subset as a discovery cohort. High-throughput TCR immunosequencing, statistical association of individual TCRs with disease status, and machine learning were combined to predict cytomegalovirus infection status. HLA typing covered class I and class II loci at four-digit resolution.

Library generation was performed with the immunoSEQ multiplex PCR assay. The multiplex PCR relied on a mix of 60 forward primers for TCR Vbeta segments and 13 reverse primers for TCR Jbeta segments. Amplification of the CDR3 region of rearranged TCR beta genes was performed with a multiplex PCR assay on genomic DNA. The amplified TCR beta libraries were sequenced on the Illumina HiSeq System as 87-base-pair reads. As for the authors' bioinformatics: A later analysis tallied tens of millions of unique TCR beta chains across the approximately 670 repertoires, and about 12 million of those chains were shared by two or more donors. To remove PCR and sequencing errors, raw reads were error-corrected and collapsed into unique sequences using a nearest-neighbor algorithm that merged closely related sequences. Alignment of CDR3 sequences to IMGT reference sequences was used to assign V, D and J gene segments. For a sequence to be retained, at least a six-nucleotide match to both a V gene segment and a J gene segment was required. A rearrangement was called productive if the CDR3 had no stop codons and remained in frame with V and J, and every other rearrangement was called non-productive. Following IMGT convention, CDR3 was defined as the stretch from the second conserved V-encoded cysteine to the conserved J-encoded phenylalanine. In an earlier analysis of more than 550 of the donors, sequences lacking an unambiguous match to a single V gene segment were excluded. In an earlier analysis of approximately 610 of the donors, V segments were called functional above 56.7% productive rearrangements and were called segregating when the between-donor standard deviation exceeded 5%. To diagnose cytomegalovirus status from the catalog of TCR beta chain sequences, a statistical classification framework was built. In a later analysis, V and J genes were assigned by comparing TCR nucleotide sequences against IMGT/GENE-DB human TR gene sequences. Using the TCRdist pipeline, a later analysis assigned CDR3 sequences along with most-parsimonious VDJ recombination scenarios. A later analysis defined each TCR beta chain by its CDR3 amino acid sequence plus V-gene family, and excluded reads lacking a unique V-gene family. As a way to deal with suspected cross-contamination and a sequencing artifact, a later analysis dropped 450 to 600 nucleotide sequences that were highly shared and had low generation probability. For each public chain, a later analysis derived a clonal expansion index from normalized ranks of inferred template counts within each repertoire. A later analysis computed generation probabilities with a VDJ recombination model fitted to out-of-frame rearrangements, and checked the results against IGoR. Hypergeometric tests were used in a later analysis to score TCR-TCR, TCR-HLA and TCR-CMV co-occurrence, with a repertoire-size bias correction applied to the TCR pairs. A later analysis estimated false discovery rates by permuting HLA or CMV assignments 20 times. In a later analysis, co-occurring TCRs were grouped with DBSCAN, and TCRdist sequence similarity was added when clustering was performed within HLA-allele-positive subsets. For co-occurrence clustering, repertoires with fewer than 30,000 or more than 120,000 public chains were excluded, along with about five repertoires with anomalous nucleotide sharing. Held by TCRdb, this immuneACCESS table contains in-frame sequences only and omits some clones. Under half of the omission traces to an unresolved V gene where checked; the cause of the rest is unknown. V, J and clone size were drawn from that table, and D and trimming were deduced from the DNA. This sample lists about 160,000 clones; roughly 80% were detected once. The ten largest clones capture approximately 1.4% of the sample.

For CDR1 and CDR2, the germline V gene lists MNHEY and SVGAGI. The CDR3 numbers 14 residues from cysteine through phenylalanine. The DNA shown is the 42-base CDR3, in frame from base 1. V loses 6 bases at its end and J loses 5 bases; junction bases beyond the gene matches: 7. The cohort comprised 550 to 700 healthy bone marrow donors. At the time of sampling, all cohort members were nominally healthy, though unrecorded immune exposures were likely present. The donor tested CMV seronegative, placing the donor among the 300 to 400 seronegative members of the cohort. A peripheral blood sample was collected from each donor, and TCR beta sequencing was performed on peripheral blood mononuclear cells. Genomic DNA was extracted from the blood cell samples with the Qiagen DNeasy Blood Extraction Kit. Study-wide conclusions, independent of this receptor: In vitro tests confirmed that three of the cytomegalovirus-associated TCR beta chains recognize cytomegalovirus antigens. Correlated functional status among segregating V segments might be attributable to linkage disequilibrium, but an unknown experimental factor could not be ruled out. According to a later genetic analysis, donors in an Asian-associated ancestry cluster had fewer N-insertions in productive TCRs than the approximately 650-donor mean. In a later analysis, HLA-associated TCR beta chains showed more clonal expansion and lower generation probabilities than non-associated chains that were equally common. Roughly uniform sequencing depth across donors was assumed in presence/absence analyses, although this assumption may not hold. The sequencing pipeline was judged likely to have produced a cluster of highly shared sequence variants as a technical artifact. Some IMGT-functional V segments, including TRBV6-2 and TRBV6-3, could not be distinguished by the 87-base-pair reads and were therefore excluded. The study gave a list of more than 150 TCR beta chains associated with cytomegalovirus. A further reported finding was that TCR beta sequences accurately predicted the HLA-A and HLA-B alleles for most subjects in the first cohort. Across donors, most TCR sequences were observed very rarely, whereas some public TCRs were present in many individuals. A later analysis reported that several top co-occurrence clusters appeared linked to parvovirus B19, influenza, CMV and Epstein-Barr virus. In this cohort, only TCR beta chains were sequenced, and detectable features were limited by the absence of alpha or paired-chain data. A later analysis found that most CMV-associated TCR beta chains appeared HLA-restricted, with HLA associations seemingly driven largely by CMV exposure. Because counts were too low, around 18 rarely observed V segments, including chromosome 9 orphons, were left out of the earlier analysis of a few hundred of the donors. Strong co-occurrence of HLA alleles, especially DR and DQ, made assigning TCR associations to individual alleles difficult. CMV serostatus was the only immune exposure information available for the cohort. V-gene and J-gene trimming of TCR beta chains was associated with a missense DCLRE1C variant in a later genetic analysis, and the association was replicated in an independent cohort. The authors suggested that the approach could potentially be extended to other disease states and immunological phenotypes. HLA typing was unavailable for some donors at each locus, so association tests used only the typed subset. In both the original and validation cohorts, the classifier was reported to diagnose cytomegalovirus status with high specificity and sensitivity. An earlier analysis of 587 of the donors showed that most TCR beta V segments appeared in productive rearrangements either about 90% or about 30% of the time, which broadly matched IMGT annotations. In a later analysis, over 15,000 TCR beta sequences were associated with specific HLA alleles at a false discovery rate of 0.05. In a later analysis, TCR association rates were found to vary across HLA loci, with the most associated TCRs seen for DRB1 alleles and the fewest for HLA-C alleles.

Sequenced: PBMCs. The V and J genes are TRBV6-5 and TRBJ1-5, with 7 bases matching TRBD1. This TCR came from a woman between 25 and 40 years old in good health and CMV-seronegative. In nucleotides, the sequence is TGTGCCAGCAGCCTAGACAGGGCGGATCAGCCCCAGCATTTT. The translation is CASSLDRADQPQHF.